This T cell receptor (beta chain) was obtained from a study of blood T cell repertoires in COVID-19. Libraries were prepared by immunoSEQ multiplex PCR; TCRdb keeps only in-frame clonotypes and omits some of them. The sample gives 300,000 to 400,000 clones, over 90% of which show up once; about 4% is in the top ten. V lost 6 bases, J lost 7 bases, and 15 bases lay in between. This CDR3 spans 13 amino acids. Germline-derived CDR1 and CDR2 are SGHVS and FNYEAQ. The chain recombines TRBV7-6 with TRBJ1-1, with D tentatively TRBD1 (6 bases). The TCR was taken from a woman in her thirties who had been exposed to COVID-19. Sequencing input: PBMCs or T cells enriched from blood (not recorded which). The CDR3 coding sequence is TGTGCCAGCAGGAACAGGGTGCTGAATGAAGCTTTCTTT. Translated: CASRNRVLNEAFF.